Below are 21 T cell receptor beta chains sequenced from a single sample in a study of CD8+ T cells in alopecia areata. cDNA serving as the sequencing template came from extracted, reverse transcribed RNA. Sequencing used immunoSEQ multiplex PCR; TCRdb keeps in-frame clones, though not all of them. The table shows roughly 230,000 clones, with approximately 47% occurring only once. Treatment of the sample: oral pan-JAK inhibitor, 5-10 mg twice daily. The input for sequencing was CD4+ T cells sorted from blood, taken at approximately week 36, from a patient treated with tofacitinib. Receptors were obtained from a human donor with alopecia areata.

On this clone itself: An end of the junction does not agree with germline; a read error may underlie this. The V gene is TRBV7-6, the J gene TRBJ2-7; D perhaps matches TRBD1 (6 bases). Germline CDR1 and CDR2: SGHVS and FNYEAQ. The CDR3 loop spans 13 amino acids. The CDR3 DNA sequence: TGTGCTAGCAGCTTAACGATACAGGGAAAGAAGTACTTC. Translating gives CASSLTIQGKKYF.

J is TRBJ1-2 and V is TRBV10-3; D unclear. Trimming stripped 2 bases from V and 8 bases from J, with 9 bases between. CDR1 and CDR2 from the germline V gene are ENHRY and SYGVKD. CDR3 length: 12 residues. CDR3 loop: CAISELVGGYTF. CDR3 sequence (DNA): TGTGCCATCAGTGAGCTGGTGGGAGGCTACACCTTC.

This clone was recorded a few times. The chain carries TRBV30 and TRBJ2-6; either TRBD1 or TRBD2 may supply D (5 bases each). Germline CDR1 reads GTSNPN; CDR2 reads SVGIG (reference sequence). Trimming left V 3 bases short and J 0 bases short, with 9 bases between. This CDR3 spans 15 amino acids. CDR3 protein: CAWSRETSGANVLTF. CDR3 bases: TGTGCCTGGAGCAGGGAGACCTCTGGGGCCAACGTCCTGACTTTC.

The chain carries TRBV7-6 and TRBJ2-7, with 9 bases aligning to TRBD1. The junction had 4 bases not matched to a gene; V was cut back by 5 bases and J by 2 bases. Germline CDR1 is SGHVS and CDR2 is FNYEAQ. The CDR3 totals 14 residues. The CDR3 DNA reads TGTGCCAGCAGCCCAAGGACAGGGGCCTACGAGCAGTACTTC. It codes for CASSPRTGAYEQYF.

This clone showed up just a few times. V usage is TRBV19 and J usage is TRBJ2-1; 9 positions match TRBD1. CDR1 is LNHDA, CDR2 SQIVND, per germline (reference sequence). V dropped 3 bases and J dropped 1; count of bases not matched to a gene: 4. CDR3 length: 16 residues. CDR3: CASSMGTGKSYNEQFF. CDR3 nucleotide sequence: TGTGCCAGTAGTATGGGGACAGGGAAATCCTACAATGAGCAGTTCTTC.

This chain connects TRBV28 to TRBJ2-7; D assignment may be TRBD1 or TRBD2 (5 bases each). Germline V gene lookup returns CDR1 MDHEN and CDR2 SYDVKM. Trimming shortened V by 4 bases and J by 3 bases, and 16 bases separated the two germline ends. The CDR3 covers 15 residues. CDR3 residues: CASSSGAGRVYEQYF. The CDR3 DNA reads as TGTGCCAGCAGTTCCGGGGCGGGCCGTGTCTACGAGCAGTACTTC.

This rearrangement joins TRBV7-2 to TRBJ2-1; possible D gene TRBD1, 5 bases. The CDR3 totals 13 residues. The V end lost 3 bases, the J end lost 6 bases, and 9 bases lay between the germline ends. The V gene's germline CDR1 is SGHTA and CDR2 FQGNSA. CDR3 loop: CASSFDSLNEQFF. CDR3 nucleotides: TGTGCCAGCAGCTTTGACAGCCTCAATGAGCAGTTCTTC.

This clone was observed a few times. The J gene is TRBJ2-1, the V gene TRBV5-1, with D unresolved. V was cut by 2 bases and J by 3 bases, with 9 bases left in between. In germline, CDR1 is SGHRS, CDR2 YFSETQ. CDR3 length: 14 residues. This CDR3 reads CASSFPDIYNEQFF. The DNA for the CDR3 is TGCGCCAGCAGCTTCCCCGACATCTACAATGAGCAGTTCTTC.

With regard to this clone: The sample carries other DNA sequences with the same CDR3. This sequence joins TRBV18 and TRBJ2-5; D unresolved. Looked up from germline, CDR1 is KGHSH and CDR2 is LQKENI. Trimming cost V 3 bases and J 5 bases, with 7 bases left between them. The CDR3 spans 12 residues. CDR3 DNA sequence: TGTGCCAGCTCACCCCAGGAGGAGACCCAGTACTTC. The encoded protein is CASSPQEETQYF.

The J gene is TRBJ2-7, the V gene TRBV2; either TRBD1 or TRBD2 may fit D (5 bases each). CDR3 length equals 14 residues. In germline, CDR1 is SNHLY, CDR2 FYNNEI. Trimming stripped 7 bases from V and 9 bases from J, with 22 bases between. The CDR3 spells CASKYDGTFNGQYF. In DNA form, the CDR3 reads TGTGCCAGCAAATACGACGGGACGTTCAACGGGCAGTACTTC.

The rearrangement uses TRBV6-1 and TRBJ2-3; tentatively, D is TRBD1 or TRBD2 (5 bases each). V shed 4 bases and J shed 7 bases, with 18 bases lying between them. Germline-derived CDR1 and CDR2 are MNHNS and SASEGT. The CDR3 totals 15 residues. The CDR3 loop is CASSGGAAALHTQYF. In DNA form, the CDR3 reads TGTGCCAGCAGTGGAGGGGCGGCCGCACTACATACGCAGTATTTT.

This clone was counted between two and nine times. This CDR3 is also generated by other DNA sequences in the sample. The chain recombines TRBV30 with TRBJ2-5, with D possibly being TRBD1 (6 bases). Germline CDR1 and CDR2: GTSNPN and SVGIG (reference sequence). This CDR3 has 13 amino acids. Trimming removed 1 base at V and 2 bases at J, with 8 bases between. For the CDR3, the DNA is TGTGCCTGGAGTGGGGGGCGACAAGAGACCCAGTACTTC. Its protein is CAWSGGRQETQYF.

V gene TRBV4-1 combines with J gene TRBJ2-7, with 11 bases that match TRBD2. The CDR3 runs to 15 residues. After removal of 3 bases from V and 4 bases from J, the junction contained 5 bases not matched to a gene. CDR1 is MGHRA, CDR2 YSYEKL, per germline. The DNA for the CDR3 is TGCGCCAGCAGCCAGGTACTAGCGGGAGTATACGAGCAGTACTTC. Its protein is CASSQVLAGVYEQYF.

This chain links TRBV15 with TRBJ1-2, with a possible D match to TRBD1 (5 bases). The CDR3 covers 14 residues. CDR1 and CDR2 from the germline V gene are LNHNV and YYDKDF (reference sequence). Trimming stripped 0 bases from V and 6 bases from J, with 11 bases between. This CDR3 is CATSRDSRGDGYTF. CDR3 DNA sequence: TGTGCCACCAGCAGAGATTCGAGGGGCGATGGCTACACCTTC.

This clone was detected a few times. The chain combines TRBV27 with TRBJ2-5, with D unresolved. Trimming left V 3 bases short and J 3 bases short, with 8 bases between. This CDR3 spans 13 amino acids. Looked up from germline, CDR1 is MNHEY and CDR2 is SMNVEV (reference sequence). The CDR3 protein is CASSFFREETQYF. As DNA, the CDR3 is TGTGCCAGCAGTTTCTTTCGGGAAGAGACCCAGTACTTC.

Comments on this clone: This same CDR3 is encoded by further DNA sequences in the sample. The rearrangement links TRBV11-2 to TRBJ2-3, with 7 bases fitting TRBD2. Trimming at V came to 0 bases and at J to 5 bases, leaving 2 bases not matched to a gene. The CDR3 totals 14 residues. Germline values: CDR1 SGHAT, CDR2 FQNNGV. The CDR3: CASSLDRGGDTQYF. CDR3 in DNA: TGTGCCAGCAGCTTAGATCGCGGGGGAGATACGCAGTATTTT.

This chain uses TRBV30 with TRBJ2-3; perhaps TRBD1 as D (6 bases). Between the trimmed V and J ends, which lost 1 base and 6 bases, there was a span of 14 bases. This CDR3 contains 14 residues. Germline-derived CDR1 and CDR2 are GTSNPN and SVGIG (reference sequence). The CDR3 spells CAWSGGQFRDTQYF. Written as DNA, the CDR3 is TGTGCCTGGAGTGGAGGACAGTTTAGGGATACGCAGTATTTT.

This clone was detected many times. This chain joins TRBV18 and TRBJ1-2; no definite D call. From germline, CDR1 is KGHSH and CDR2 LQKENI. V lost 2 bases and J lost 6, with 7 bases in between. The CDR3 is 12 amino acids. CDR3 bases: TGTGCCAGCTCACCAAATTTGGATGGCTACACCTTC. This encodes CASSPNLDGYTF.

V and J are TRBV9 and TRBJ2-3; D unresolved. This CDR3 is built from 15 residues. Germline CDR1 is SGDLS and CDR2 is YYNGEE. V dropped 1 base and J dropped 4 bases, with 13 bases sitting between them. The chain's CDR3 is CASSVSPLQADTQYF. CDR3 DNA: TGTGCCAGCAGCGTAAGCCCCTTGCAGGCAGATACGCAGTATTTT.

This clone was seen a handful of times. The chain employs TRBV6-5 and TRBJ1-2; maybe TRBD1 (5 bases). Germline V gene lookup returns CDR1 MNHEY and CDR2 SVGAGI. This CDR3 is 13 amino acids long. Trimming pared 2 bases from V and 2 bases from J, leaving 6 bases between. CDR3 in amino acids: CASSYGGNYGYTF. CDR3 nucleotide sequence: TGTGCCAGCAGTTACGGGGGGAACTATGGCTACACCTTC.

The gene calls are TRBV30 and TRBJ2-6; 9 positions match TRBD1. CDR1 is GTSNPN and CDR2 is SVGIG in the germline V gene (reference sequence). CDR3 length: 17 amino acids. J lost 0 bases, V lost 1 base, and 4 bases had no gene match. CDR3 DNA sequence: TGTGCCTGGAGTGGCGACAGGGGGATCTCTGGGGCCAACGTCCTGACTTTC. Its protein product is CAWSGDRGISGANVLTF.